The entry that follows covers one T cell receptor beta chain sequence. This entry comes from a study of cytomegalovirus exposure and HLA in healthy donors. V lost 3 bases to trimming and J lost 0 bases; unmatched junction nucleotides: 6. From germline, CDR1 is KGHSH and CDR2 LQKENI. This CDR3 is 17 amino acids long. Profiled with immunoSEQ multiplex PCR; TCRdb holds only in-frame clones, not every one. The table includes approximately 72,000 clones, around 94% detected once. Sequenced: PBMCs. The source of this sequence is a woman younger than 30 in good health and CMV-seronegative. This rearrangement joins TRBV18 to TRBJ2-1; TRBD2 aligns across 9 bases. In nucleotides, the CDR3 is TGTGCCAGCTCACCGTGGACTAGCGAGAGCTCCTACAATGAGCAGTTCTTC. Its translation is CASSPWTSESSYNEQFF.